These 22 T cell receptor beta chains were all obtained from the same sample, sequenced in a study of blood T cells in healthy people across ages. For the second PCR, which ran for about 6 to 12 cycles, a sample-barcoded 5' primer and a J-beta primer mix were used. In TCRdb, the 5' RACE reads were re-called with MiXCR into one record per CDR3 protein. This sample has fewer than 900,000 distinct CDR3 sequences; more than 40% occur once, and the top ten carry 20% to 25%. Sequences were obtained from blood. The receptors derive from a woman in her fifties or sixties in good health.

The chain combines TRBV5-5 with TRBJ2-1; a possible D gene is TRBD2 (5 bases). Germline values: CDR1 SGHKS, CDR2 YYEKEE (reference sequence). Trimming removed 4 bases at V and 9 bases at J, with 17 bases between. The CDR3 totals 14 residues. The CDR3 bases are TGTGCCAGCAGCCCCGAGAGGGCAGGACGTGAGCAGTTCTTC. This encodes CASSPERAGREQFF.

The CDR3 nucleotides read TGTGCCACCACCGACAGGGTGGGGGACAATGAGCAGTTCTTC. Translated, it gives CATTDRVGDNEQFF. The chain has TRBV28 and TRBJ2-1, with TRBD1 matching over 7 bases. CDR1 MDHEN and CDR2 SYDVKM come from the germline V gene. The CDR3 has 14 amino acids. J lost 5 bases, V lost 10 bases, and 11 bases had no gene match.

The chain combines TRBV20-1 with TRBJ2-3; no definite D call. This CDR3 is 13 amino acids long. In germline, CDR1 is DFQATT, CDR2 SNEGSKA (reference sequence). V shed 6 bases and J shed 3 bases, with 13 bases lying between them. The CDR3 region is CSATELDTDTQYF. In nucleotides, the CDR3 is TGCAGTGCCACAGAATTGGATACAGATACGCAGTATTTT.

This chain uses TRBV2 with TRBJ1-2, with D possibly being TRBD1 (5 bases). V dropped 9 bases and J dropped 6 bases, with 11 bases sitting between them. The CDR3 runs to 11 residues. Per germline, CDR1 SNHLY and CDR2 FYNNEI. This chain's CDR3 is CASRDGHGYTF. The CDR3 nucleotides read TGTGCCAGTCGGGACGGCCATGGCTACACCTTC.

The chain has TRBV4-2 and TRBJ1-5; unclear D gene. There are 17 residues in the CDR3. CDR1 is LGHNA, CDR2 YNFKEQ, per germline. V lost 3 bases and J lost 0, with 15 bases in between. CDR3 in amino acids: CASSQEGLPYSNQPQHF. The CDR3 DNA reads TGTGCCAGCAGCCAGGAAGGCCTTCCCTATAGCAATCAGCCCCAGCATTTT.

The V call is TRBV5-1, the J call TRBJ2-1; 7 bases align to TRBD1. J was trimmed by 8 bases and V by 4 bases; bases with no gene match: 12. The CDR3 length is 15 residues. Per the germline V gene, CDR1 is SGHRS and CDR2 is YFSETQ. This CDR3 reads CASSPGQEPVHEQFF. As DNA, the CDR3 is TGCGCCAGCAGCCCCGGACAGGAACCCGTCCATGAGCAGTTCTTC.

CDR3 nucleotide sequence: TGTGCCTCACTTGTTCGGAGGGCAACGGGCAATCAGCCCCAGCATTTT. Residues: CASLVRRATGNQPQHF. V is TRBV19 and J is TRBJ1-5; D remains ambiguous. V was clipped by 11 bases and J by 2 bases, with 22 bases between them. Germline-derived CDR1 and CDR2 are LNHDA and SQIVND (reference sequence). CDR3 length equals 16 residues. The full variable domain, in which reference TRBV19 and TRBJ1-5 provide the parts outside the CDR3, is DGGITQSPKYLFRKEGQNVTLSCEQNLNHDAMYWYRQDPGQGLRLIYYSQIVNDFQKGDIAEGYSVSREKKESFPLTVTSAQKNPTAFYLCASLVRRATGNQPQHFGDGTRLSIL.

In its sample, this clonotype was seen a few times. The V call is TRBV9, the J call TRBJ2-5; either TRBD1 or TRBD2 may supply D (6 bases each). Germline CDR1 reads SGDLS; CDR2 reads YYNGEE. V was pared by 3 bases and J by 0 bases, with 12 bases between. The length of the CDR3 is 15 residues. The DNA for the CDR3 is TGTGCCAGCAGCGGAGGGGGGATCAACCAAGAGACCCAGTACTTC. It is translated as CASSGGGINQETQYF.

In the case of this clonotype: With a much larger clone just one base away, this may be a read error. V usage is TRBV6-2 or TRBV6-3 and J usage is TRBJ2-7; 7 bases align to TRBD2. The CDR3 sequence is 12 residues long. Germline V lookup: CDR1 MNHEY, CDR2 SVGEGT. CDR3 in amino acids: CASRTSSYEQCF. DNA of the CDR3: TGTGCCAGCAGGACTAGCTCCTACGAGCAGTGCTTC.

This clonotype was seen only a few times. This sequence joins TRBV7-6 and TRBJ2-5, with a weak D call TRBD1 (6 bases). Per the germline V gene, CDR1 is SGHVS and CDR2 is FNYEAQ. The CDR3 contains 14 residues. The V and J ends lost 5 bases and 2 bases respectively, with 12 bases between them. Here the CDR3 DNA reads TGTGCCAGCAGCATCCGGACAGTGCAAGAGACCCAGTACTTC. Translation: CASSIRTVQETQYF.

The CDR3 region is CASSSRLSHPDEQYF. The CDR3 nucleotides read TGCGCCAGCAGCTCCCGACTGTCTCACCCGGATGAGCAGTACTTC. This chain links TRBV5-1 with TRBJ2-5; D remains unclear. Germline CDR1 is SGHRS and CDR2 is YFSETQ. The V and J ends lost 3 bases and 11 bases respectively, with 23 bases between them. The CDR3 loop spans 15 amino acids.

The chain links TRBV7-9 to TRBJ2-4; possible D gene TRBD1, 6 bases. Trimming took off 4 bases at V and 3 bases at J, with 10 bases between the two ends. The germline V gene encodes CDR1 SEHNR and CDR2 FQNEAQ (reference sequence). The CDR3 is 14 residues long. The CDR3 loop reads CASSSDSIKNIQYF. CDR3 coding DNA: TGTGCCAGCAGCTCGGACAGCATCAAAAACATTCAGTACTTC.

This clonotype was picked up a small number of times. The genes are TRBV5-6 and TRBJ2-7; 7 bases fit TRBD1. CDR1 and CDR2 from the germline V gene are SGHDT and YYEEEE. The CDR3 has 16 residues. Trimming cost V 5 bases and J 4 bases; bases outside gene matches: 15. The CDR3 DNA reads TGTGCCAGCAGGGATCTCTCCGGGACAGAGGGTTACGAGCAGTACTTC. This codes for CASRDLSGTEGYEQYF.

The CDR3 DNA is TGCGCCAGCGCCGGAGACCTCGGAGAGACCCAGTACTTC. Amino acid sequence: CASAGDLGETQYF. The chain carries TRBV5-1 and TRBJ2-7; D gene unclear. The J call may be faulty, since TRBJ2-5 better matches the DNA end. The CDR3 spans 13 residues. From germline, CDR1 is SGHRS and CDR2 YFSETQ.

The rearrangement uses TRBV29-1 and TRBJ2-1; D might be TRBD2 (6 bases). Germline assignment: CDR1 SQVTM and CDR2 ANQGSEA. The V end lost 1 base, the J end lost 6 bases, and 16 bases lay between the germline ends. The CDR3 spans 15 residues. The chain's CDR3 is CSVEGWGAGGNEQFF. The CDR3, as DNA: TGCAGCGTTGAAGGGTGGGGTGCCGGGGGCAATGAGCAGTTCTTC.

The chain is built from TRBV3-1 and TRBJ2-3; perhaps TRBD2 as D (6 bases). The germline V gene encodes CDR1 LGHDT and CDR2 YNNKEL (reference sequence). Trimming removed 5 bases from V and 6 bases from J, with 21 bases in between. The CDR3 is 16 residues long. The CDR3 coding sequence is TGTGCCAGCAGCGGGACTTCTTGGCAATCGGACGATACGCAGTATTTT. Encoded protein: CASSGTSWQSDDTQYF.

This clonotype was observed a few times. This sequence joins TRBV4-3 and TRBJ2-3; 14 bases are a match to TRBD2. The V and J ends lost 0 bases and 1 base, in that order; junction bases with no gene match: 12. The CDR3 runs 21 residues. CDR1 LGHNA and CDR2 YSLEER come from the germline V gene. The CDR3 sequence is CASSQDWGLAGVGAGTDTQYF. The CDR3 region has the DNA TGCGCCAGCAGCCAAGATTGGGGACTAGCGGGAGTAGGGGCTGGCACAGATACGCAGTATTTT.

This clonotype was observed at least ten times. The chain couples TRBV7-3 to TRBJ2-7; TRBD2 matches at 13 bases. This CDR3 region has 15 residues. Germline V gene sequence: CDR1 SGHTA, CDR2 FQGTGA. With 5 bases clipped from V and 9 bases from J, the junction kept 10 bases outside the gene matches. The CDR3 spells CASSQGLAGLSRQYF. DNA of the CDR3: TGTGCCAGCAGCCAGGGACTAGCGGGACTTAGCCGGCAGTACTTC.

The chain employs TRBV29-1 and TRBJ1-1; 9 positions match TRBD1. Trimming took 7 bases from V and 7 from J; bases not matched to a gene: 10. The CDR3 runs to 13 residues. Germline V gives CDR1 SQVTM, CDR2 ANQGSEA. The CDR3 protein is CSAWTGDTVEAFF. CDR3 DNA: TGCAGCGCCTGGACAGGGGATACGGTTGAAGCTTTCTTT. Together with reference TRBV29-1 and TRBJ1-1, the CDR3 gives the full variable domain: SAVISQKPSRDICQRGTSLTIQCQVDSQVTMMFWYRQQPGQSLTLIATANQGSEATYESGFVIDKFPISRPNLTFSTLTVSNMSPEDSSIYLCSAWTGDTVEAFFGQGTRLTVV.

A remark on this clonotype: The junction does not match germline at one end; this may be a read error. The chain is built from TRBV3-1 and TRBJ1-1; D unresolved. Per the germline V gene, CDR1 is LGHDT and CDR2 is YNNKEL (reference sequence). This CDR3 has 12 residues. The CDR3 DNA is TGTGTCAGCAGCCAAGGCCCCACTGAAGCTTTCTTT. Protein: CVSSQGPTEAFF. The complete variable domain, with remaining parts taken from reference TRBV3-1 and TRBJ1-1, reads DTAVSQTPKYLVTQMGNDKSIKCEQNLGHDTMYWYKQDSKKFLKIMFSYNNKELIINETVPNRFSPKSPDKAHLNLHINSLELGDSAVYFCVSSQGPTEAFFGQGTRLTVV.

The sample holds a few counts of this clonotype. This chain joins TRBV7-9 and TRBJ2-7; D may be TRBD1 (8 bases). Trimming took off 5 bases at V and 0 bases at J, with 17 bases between the two ends. Germline assignment: CDR1 SEHNR and CDR2 FQNEAQ (reference sequence). The CDR3 is made up of 16 amino acids. CDR3 in DNA: TGTGCCAGCAGCCCCAAGGGGGGGACAGGCTCCTACGAGCAGTACTTC. Protein: CASSPKGGTGSYEQYF.

This clonotype was observed once. The chain has TRBV6-2 or TRBV6-3 and TRBJ2-4, with a tentative D call TRBD1 (5 bases). The J call may be faulty, since TRBJ2-7 better matches the DNA end. The CDR3 is 14 residues long. Germline V gene data show CDR1 as MNHEY and CDR2 as SVGEGT. CDR3 in amino acids: CASSYTDSSYEQYF. In DNA form, the CDR3 reads TGTGCCAGCAGTTACACCGACAGCAGCTACGAGCAGTACTTC.